This T cell receptor beta chain came from a study of shared clonotypes between healthy human individuals. About the research overall: The cohort comprised a couple of women and a few men. Their ages spanned 18 to 49 years. Each donor's CD8 memory used one plate, CD8 naive two, each CD4 subset three. Whole-study findings and limits: Clonotype sharing across a few donors was observed for around 5% of naive CD4 clonotypes.

Method: immunoSEQ multiplex PCR; TCRdb's copy keeps in-frame clones and lacks some. In the table there are millions of clones, 90% to 95% of which are singletons. Details on this clone: Its antigen is unknown.

J was trimmed by 3 bases and V by 11 bases; bases with no gene match: 9. CDR3 length equals 13 residues. Germline loops: CDR1 WSHSY, CDR2 SAAADI. Source material: naive CD4+ T cells sorted from blood. Subset meaning: CD45RA+ positively selected. The sequence derives from a man aged 18 to 30 in good health. The chain employs TRBV10-2 and TRBJ2-7, with 8 nucleotides matching TRBD1. This CDR3 reads CASWGGTGYEQYF. The DNA for the CDR3 is TGCGCCTCGTGGGGCGGGACAGGCTACGAGCAGTACTTC.